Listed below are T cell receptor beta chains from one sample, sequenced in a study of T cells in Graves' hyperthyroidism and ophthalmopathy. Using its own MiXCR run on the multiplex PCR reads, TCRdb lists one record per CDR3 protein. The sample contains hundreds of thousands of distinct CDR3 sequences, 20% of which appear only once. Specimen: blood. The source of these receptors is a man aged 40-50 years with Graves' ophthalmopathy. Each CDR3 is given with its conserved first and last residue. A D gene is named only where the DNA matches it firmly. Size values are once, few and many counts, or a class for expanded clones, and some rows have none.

TGTGCCAGCAGTCTGAAATCAGCCGGGACTAGCGGGAGAAAACTTTACGAGCAGTACTTC,CASSLKSAGTSGRKLYEQYF,NA,TRBV6-2/TRBV6-3,TRBD2,TRBJ2-7
TGTGCCAGCAGTTTCGGGACAGGGCTCGAGCAGTACTTC,CASSFGTGLEQYF,few,TRBV27,TRBD1,TRBJ2-7
TGTGCCAGCAGCCGCGAAGGGTATCCGGGGGAAAAACTGTTTTTT,CASSREGYPGEKLFF,NA,TRBV7-9,NA,TRBJ1-4
TGTGCCAGCTCCCTTAGCACAGGGAGAGGCTACACCTTC,CASSLSTGRGYTF,few,TRBV18,NA,TRBJ1-2
TGTGCCAGCAGCGCAAGCTCTTCTTTTGGAAACACTGAAGCTTTCTTT,CASSASSSFGNTEAFF,NA,TRBV9,NA,TRBJ1-1
TGCGCCAGCGGCCAAGATATAGGGGGAGCCTACGAGCAGTACTTC,CASGQDIGGAYEQYF,NA,TRBV4-3,NA,TRBJ2-7
TGTGCCAGCATTACGACCCTAGCATGGAATGAGCAGTTCTTC,CASITTLAWNEQFF,NA,TRBV7-9,NA,TRBJ2-1
TGTGCCAGCTCACCCCTGACTAAAGATACGCAGTATTTT,CASSPLTKDTQYF,many,TRBV18,NA,TRBJ2-3
TGTGCCAGCAGGTCTCAGGGTCGCACTGAAGCTTTCTTT,CASRSQGRTEAFF,NA,TRBV5-5,NA,TRBJ1-1
TGTGCCAGCCTGAGGACAGGCGTTTATTCCGGGGAGCTGTTTTTT,CASLRTGVYSGELFF,few,TRBV27,TRBD1,TRBJ2-2
TGTGCCAGCAGCCCCGGGGCCGGGGGAGCTAACTATGGCTACACCTTC,CASSPGAGGANYGYTF,NA,TRBV9,NA,TRBJ1-2
TGTGCCAGCAGCTTAGCGCGCGGGAGCACGCAGTATTTT,CASSLARGSTQYF,NA,TRBV7-2,TRBD2,TRBJ2-3
TGTGCCAGCAGCTTGTCGACGGACGTAAGGGAAAAACTGTTTTTT,CASSLSTDVREKLFF,few,TRBV7-8,NA,TRBJ1-4
TGCGCCAGCAGCTGGACTAGCGGGGGTAGCACAGATACGCAGTATTTT,CASSWTSGGSTDTQYF,NA,TRBV5-1,TRBD2,TRBJ2-3
TGTGCCAGCAGCCGGGACGACAATGAGCAGTTCTTC,CASSRDDNEQFF,many,TRBV11-2,NA,TRBJ2-1
TGTGCCAGCAGCTTAATTGGGGGTTACGATGAGCAGTTCTTC,CASSLIGGYDEQFF,NA,TRBV11-3,NA,TRBJ2-1
TGTGCCAGTACCTCTGCTGGGGCCAACGTCCTGACTTTC,CASTSAGANVLTF,NA,TRBV19,NA,TRBJ2-6
TGTGCCAGCAGTGAAGCGAACAGGGCCAATCAGCCCCAGCATTTT,CASSEANRANQPQHF,many,TRBV6-1,NA,TRBJ1-5
TGTGCCAGCAGCCCGACAGGGATGCCTAACTATGGCTACACCTTC,CASSPTGMPNYGYTF,NA,TRBV12-3/TRBV12-4,TRBD1,TRBJ1-2
TGTGCCAGCTCACCACCCCGGACAGGGGCGATCAAGTACAATGAGCAGTTCTTC,CASSPPRTGAIKYNEQFF,few,TRBV18,TRBD1,TRBJ2-1
TGTGCCAGCAGTTATGCCGGGGCCTTCCCAGATACGCAGTATTTT,CASSYAGAFPDTQYF,NA,TRBV6-2/TRBV6-3,NA,TRBJ2-3
TGCGCCAGCAGCACTACCCTGGGAGGACAGGGAGAAGCTTTCTTT,CASSTTLGGQGEAFF,few,TRBV5-1,TRBD1,TRBJ1-1
TGTGCCAGCAGACAAGGGGGTAGGGACTCCTACGAGCAGTACTTC,CASRQGGRDSYEQYF,many,TRBV7-9,NA,TRBJ2-7
TGTGCCAGTAGTCGACAGGGGAATTCACCCCTCCACTTT,CASSRQGNSPLHF,NA,TRBV19,TRBD1,TRBJ1-6
TGCAGTGCCAATTCTTATGTGGGGGTCACAGATACGCAGTATTTT,CSANSYVGVTDTQYF,NA,TRBV20-1,NA,TRBJ2-3
TGCGCCAGCAGCTTGGTCGCGTGGCAGGGTAGGGATACGCAGTATTTT,CASSLVAWQGRDTQYF,few,TRBV5-1,NA,TRBJ2-3
TGTGCCACCGCTCGAACAGGTTCTCCTTACAATGAGCAGTTCTTC,CATARTGSPYNEQFF,NA,TRBV12-3/TRBV12-4,NA,TRBJ2-1
TGTGCCAGCAGTTTAAGGAGGCAGGGGATCTCTGGCTACACCTTC,CASSLRRQGISGYTF,many,TRBV28,NA,TRBJ1-2
TGTGCCAGCAGTTTGGTGGAGTTCAATAGCAATCAGCCCCAGCATTTT,CASSLVEFNSNQPQHF,many,TRBV28,NA,TRBJ1-5
TGCAGTGCTGGGGGACAGGGTGGTGGCTACGAGCAGTACTTC,CSAGGQGGGYEQYF,NA,TRBV20-1,TRBD1,TRBJ2-7
TGTGCCAGCAGCCCCCGGCGGCCAGGGAGCTACACCTTC,CASSPRRPGSYTF,NA,TRBV11-2,NA,TRBJ1-2
TGTGCCAGCAGTTTGGGGTACCGACAGGGGAGGGCTTTCTTT,CASSLGYRQGRAFF,few,TRBV27,TRBD1,TRBJ1-1
TGTGCCAGCAGTTACAGGAGAAGTGGATCTGGGGCCAACGTCCTGACTTTC,CASSYRRSGSGANVLTF,many,TRBV2,NA,TRBJ2-6
TGTGCCAGCAGCTCCCAAGCGGGCTCGTGGAATGAGCAGTTCTTC,CASSSQAGSWNEQFF,many,TRBV12-3/TRBV12-4,NA,TRBJ2-1
TGTGCCAGCAGCCTGAGGGGGGCCATCGAGACCCAGTACTTC,CASSLRGAIETQYF,NA,TRBV5-5,NA,TRBJ2-5